This T cell receptor (beta chain) was documented in a study of blood T cell repertoires in COVID-19. The CDR3 has 14 residues. The ends lost 11 bases at V and 0 bases at J; junction bases unmatched: 6. The germline gives CDR1 SNHLY, CDR2 FYNNEI. Source study methods: Scientists estimated how many nucleated cells there were by amplifying reference gene primers. Produced via immunoSEQ multiplex PCR; TCRdb's table is partial and in-frame only. V and J calls and clone size come straight from that table; D and trimming were deduced from the DNA. The data show 300,000 to 500,000 clones, roughly 90% seen once.

The sample taken for sequencing was PBMCs or T cells enriched from blood (not recorded which). The sequence was obtained from a woman aged 25-40 years with acute COVID-19. This sequence joins TRBV2 and TRBJ2-2; the match to TRBD1 covers 7 bases. The CDR3 sequence: CAYGDSTNTGELFF. In DNA form, the CDR3 reads TGTGCCTATGGGGACAGCACGAACACCGGGGAGCTGTTTTTT.